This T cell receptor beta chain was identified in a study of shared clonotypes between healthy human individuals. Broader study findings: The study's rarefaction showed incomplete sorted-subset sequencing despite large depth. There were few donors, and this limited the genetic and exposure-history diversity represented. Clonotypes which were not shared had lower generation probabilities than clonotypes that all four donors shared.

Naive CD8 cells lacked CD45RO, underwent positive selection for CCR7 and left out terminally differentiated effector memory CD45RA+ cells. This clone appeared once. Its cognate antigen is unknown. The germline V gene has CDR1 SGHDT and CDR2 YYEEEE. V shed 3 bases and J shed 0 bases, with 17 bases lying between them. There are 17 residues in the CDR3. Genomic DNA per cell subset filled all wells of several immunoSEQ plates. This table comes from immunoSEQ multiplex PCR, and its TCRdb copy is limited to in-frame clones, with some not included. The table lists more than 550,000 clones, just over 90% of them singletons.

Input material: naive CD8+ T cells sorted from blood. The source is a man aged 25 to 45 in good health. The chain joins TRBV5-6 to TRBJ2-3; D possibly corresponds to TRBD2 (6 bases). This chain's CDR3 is CASSSVGRGPSTDTQYF. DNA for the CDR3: TGTGCCAGCAGCTCGGTAGGGCGGGGCCCTAGCACAGATACGCAGTATTTT.